This TCR beta chain was captured in a study of T cells in Graves' hyperthyroidism and ophthalmopathy. General observations from the study: A model of 13 V-J features distinguished ophthalmopathy from stable hyperthyroidism.

RNA transcripts gave rise to amplified TCR beta CDR3 regions. First-round RT-PCR targeting the TCR CDR3 was performed with the HTBI primer set. From the multiplex PCR reads, TCRdb called clonotypes with MiXCR, one entry per CDR3 protein. Of approximately 48,000 distinct CDR3 sequences in the sample, 49% were seen once. Graves' hyperthyroidism was deemed stable given no ophthalmopathy progression within 18 months. Worth noting for this clonotype: The target antigen is unknown. A much larger clone differs by one base, so this may be a read error.

With V trimmed by 4 bases and J by 15 bases, 12 bases remained unmatched. CDR3 length: 13 amino acids. Germline CDR1 is MGHRA and CDR2 is YSYEKL. The sample comprised peripheral blood or thyroid tissue (not recorded which). V usage is TRBV4-1 and J usage is TRBJ1-5; 7 bases line up with TRBD1. This receptor was obtained from a woman between 45 and 65 years old with Graves' hyperthyroidism. The DNA of the CDR3 is TGCGCCAGCAGCCCGCTCCCGGGACAGAAACGGCATTTT. This sequence encodes CASSPLPGQKRHF.